Presented here are 21 T cell receptor beta chains from one specimen sequenced in a study of shared clonotypes between healthy human individuals. Assay: immunoSEQ multiplex PCR; the TCRdb copy retains only in-frame clones and omits some. The sample has approximately 2,000,000 clones, around 93% seen once. Sequencing was performed on naive CD4+ T cells from PBMCs. The subset: CD45RA+ positively selected. These receptors all stem from a man younger than 35 in good health. Some clones in this sample may be carry-over from other donors' samples.

The J gene is TRBJ2-7, the V gene TRBV2; 10 nucleotides match TRBD1. CDR1 is SNHLY, CDR2 FYNNEI, per germline. The CDR3 runs 14 residues. Germline trimming cut 6 bases from V and 6 bases from J; bases unmatched to any gene: 8. CDR3 amino acids: CASRSGTGVPEQYF. CDR3 sequence (DNA): TGTGCCAGCAGATCCGGGACAGGGGTCCCCGAGCAGTACTTC.

The gene calls are TRBV19 and TRBJ1-1; possibly TRBD1 for D (5 bases). V lost 6 bases and J 2 bases, leaving 10 bases between the germline ends. Germline loops: CDR1 LNHDA, CDR2 SQIVND (reference sequence). The CDR3 loop spans 13 amino acids. CDR3 sequence: CASRLRGNTEAFF. DNA for the CDR3: TGTGCCAGTAGGCTAAGGGGAAACACTGAAGCTTTCTTT.

This rearrangement joins TRBV5-1 to TRBJ1-5; 8 bases agree with TRBD1. J lost 3 bases, V lost 0 bases, and 2 bases had no gene match. CDR3 size: 15 residues. Germline loops: CDR1 SGHRS, CDR2 YFSETQ. CDR3 nucleotide sequence: TGCGCCAGCAGCTTGGGGACAGGGTTCAATCAGCCCCAGCATTTT. Its protein is CASSLGTGFNQPQHF.

The V and J genes are TRBV10-3 and TRBJ1-2; 7 nucleotides align to TRBD1. Germline trimming cut 6 bases from V and 3 bases from J; bases unmatched to any gene: 13. Germline loops: CDR1 ENHRY, CDR2 SYGVKD. The CDR3 length is 16 residues. CDR3 residues: CAIRAPGTEDDYGYTF. The CDR3 DNA follows: TGTGCCATCAGGGCCCCCGGGACAGAGGATGACTATGGCTACACCTTC.

This chain joins TRBV5-1 and TRBJ1-5; D remains ambiguous. CDR1 and CDR2 (germline): SGHRS, YFSETQ. There are 12 residues in the CDR3. Trimming left V 4 bases short and J 9 bases short, with 11 bases between. The CDR3 protein is CASSGEYRPQHF. The CDR3 DNA follows: TGCGCCAGCAGCGGGGAGTATCGGCCCCAGCATTTT.

The chain recombines TRBV2 with TRBJ1-3; D is undetermined. Looked up from germline, CDR1 is SNHLY and CDR2 is FYNNEI. Trimming removed 3 bases from V and 1 base from J, with 7 bases in between. The CDR3 has 14 residues. The CDR3 region is CASSDSLSGNTIYF. The CDR3 DNA follows: TGTGCCAGCAGTGACTCCCTATCTGGAAACACCATATATTTT.

The rearrangement joins TRBV4-1 to TRBJ1-1; D remains ambiguous. CDR3 length: 17 amino acids. Trimming pared 1 base from V and 3 bases from J, leaving 18 bases between. Germline V gene sequence: CDR1 MGHRA, CDR2 YSYEKL. The CDR3, as DNA: TGCGCCAGCAGCCAAGGAGGCTTCGCGAGGAGGGACACTGAAGCTTTCTTT. Amino acids: CASSQGGFARRDTEAFF.

The V gene is TRBV6-4, the J gene TRBJ1-5, with D unresolved. There are 14 residues in the CDR3. CDR1 and CDR2 from the germline V gene are MRHNA and SNTAGT. Trimming removed 3 bases at V and 10 bases at J, with 16 bases between. CDR3 sequence reads: CASSDNPVSAPQHF. CDR3 DNA sequence: TGTGCCAGCAGTGATAACCCCGTGAGTGCACCCCAGCATTTT.

The CDR3 region has the DNA TGTGCCAGCAGTTTATATCCTAGCGGGAAGGGTAGCGATGAGCAGTTCTTC. It is translated as CASSLYPSGKGSDEQFF. The V and J genes are TRBV27 and TRBJ2-1; TRBD2 matches at 9 bases. This CDR3 has 17 amino acids. J lost 8 bases, V lost 1 base, and 12 bases had no gene match. Germline-derived CDR1 and CDR2 are MNHEY and SMNVEV (reference sequence).

The chain recombines TRBV9 with TRBJ2-1; TRBD1 matches at 7 bases. The V gene's germline CDR1 is SGDLS and CDR2 YYNGEE. CDR3 length: 14 amino acids. V dropped 5 bases and J dropped 7; count of bases not matched to a gene: 9. The CDR3 here is CASSLAGGKNEQFF. As DNA, the CDR3 is TGTGCCAGCAGTCTGGCAGGGGGTAAGAATGAGCAGTTCTTC.

The chain recombines TRBV30 with TRBJ2-5; 8 bases line up with TRBD2. CDR1 is GTSNPN and CDR2 is SVGIG in the germline V gene (reference sequence). This CDR3 has 14 amino acids. J lost 5 bases, V lost 0 bases, and 5 bases had no gene match. CDR3 sequence reads: CAWSVRGGLETQYF. For the CDR3, the DNA is TGTGCCTGGAGTGTACGGGGGGGTCTTGAGACCCAGTACTTC. Supplemented by reference TRBV30 and TRBJ2-5, the full variable domain reads SQTIHQWPATLVQPVGSPLSLECTVEGTSNPNLYWYRQAAGRGLQLLFYSVGIGQISSEVPQNLSASRPQDRQFILSSKKLLLSDSGFYLCAWSVRGGLETQYFGPGTRLLVL.

The rearrangement joins TRBV23-1 to TRBJ2-7; D unclear. TRBV23-1 is recorded as an ORF, its role being uncertain. The V and J ends lost 1 base and 1 base respectively, with 8 bases between them. The CDR3 totals 14 residues. The CDR3 nucleotides are TGCGCCAGCAGTCAATGGGTCGGATCCTACGAGCAGTACTTC. Protein product: CASSQWVGSYEQYF.

The chain couples TRBV28 to TRBJ2-1, with D possibly being TRBD2 (7 bases). V was clipped by 8 bases and J by 0 bases, with 17 bases between them. Germline V gene data show CDR1 as MDHEN and CDR2 as SYDVKM. There are 16 residues in the CDR3. The CDR3 protein is CASGGGLPASYNEQFF. The CDR3 nucleotides read TGTGCCAGCGGGGGGGGCCTTCCCGCCTCCTACAATGAGCAGTTCTTC.

V gene TRBV20-1 combines with J gene TRBJ1-1, with D unresolved. The length of the CDR3 is 11 residues. Germline CDR1 DFQATT, CDR2 SNEGSKA (reference sequence). Trimming left V 1 base short and J 8 bases short, with 8 bases between. CDR3: CSARGTQEAFF. In DNA form, the CDR3 reads TGCAGTGCTAGAGGGACTCAAGAAGCTTTCTTT.

The J gene is TRBJ2-5, the V gene TRBV7-2; 9 bases line up with TRBD1. From germline, CDR1 is SGHTA and CDR2 FQGNSA. This CDR3 is 15 amino acids long. Trimming took 5 bases from V and 2 from J; bases not matched to a gene: 6. CDR3 in amino acids: CASSPGQGWQETQYF. In DNA form, the CDR3 reads TGTGCCAGCAGCCCCGGACAGGGGTGGCAAGAGACCCAGTACTTC.

This chain connects TRBV6-6 to TRBJ2-3, with 7 nucleotides matching TRBD2. The trim removed 5 bases at V and 8 bases at J, leaving 13 bases unmatched. The CDR3 covers 15 residues. From germline, CDR1 is MNHNY and CDR2 SVGAGI (reference sequence). The CDR3: CASSGAGTGEGTQYF. The CDR3 region has the DNA TGTGCCAGCAGTGGCGCCGGGACTGGGGAGGGTACGCAGTATTTT.

The rearrangement uses TRBV28 and TRBJ1-5; TRBD1 aligns across 7 bases. Germline CDR1 is MDHEN and CDR2 is SYDVKM. This CDR3 region has 16 residues. V dropped 2 bases and J dropped 3; count of bases not matched to a gene: 7. The CDR3, as DNA: TGTGCCAGCAGTTTACTCCGGGACAGCATCAATCAGCCCCAGCATTTT. Protein sequence: CASSLLRDSINQPQHF.

The chain uses TRBV7-9 and TRBJ2-3, with 10 bases matching TRBD1. The germline gives CDR1 SEHNR, CDR2 FQNEAQ (reference sequence). CDR3 length: 16 residues. V trimming: 5 bases; J trimming: 4 bases; junction bases outside the gene matches: 9. CDR3 in DNA: TGTGCCAGCAGCCCTAGGACAGGGGGAGATTCAGATACGCAGTATTTT. Translated: CASSPRTGGDSDTQYF.

The chain is built from TRBV10-3 and TRBJ1-1; 7 bases are shared with TRBD1. The CDR3 is made up of 15 amino acids. The ends lost 11 bases at V and 2 bases at J; junction bases unmatched: 14. From germline, CDR1 is ENHRY and CDR2 SYGVKD. In DNA, the CDR3 is TGTGCCGCAGGGGGGGGACATGCACTTAACACTGAAGCTTTCTTT. Its translation is CAAGGGHALNTEAFF.

The gene calls are TRBV9 and TRBJ2-7; 10 bases map to TRBD1. V was clipped by 4 bases and J by 5 bases; unmatched bases: 9. The germline V gene encodes CDR1 SGDLS and CDR2 YYNGEE. The CDR3 is 15 amino acids. The CDR3 protein is CASSLRDRGFDEQYF. CDR3 coding DNA: TGTGCCAGCAGCCTCCGGGACAGGGGATTCGACGAGCAGTACTTC.

This clone occurred once. The chain combines TRBV29-1 with TRBJ1-1, with D perhaps matching TRBD1 (6 bases). There are 13 residues in the CDR3. Germline loops: CDR1 SQVTM, CDR2 ANQGSEA. Trimming pared 6 bases from V and 1 base from J, leaving 12 bases between. Here the CDR3 reads CSVAGQTNTEAFF. In DNA form, the CDR3 reads TGCAGCGTGGCGGGACAAACGAACACTGAAGCTTTCTTT.